This TCR beta chain was captured by sequencing in a study of blood T cells in healthy people across ages. The V and J ends lost 5 bases and 4 bases respectively, with 18 bases between them. The germline V gene encodes CDR1 MNHEY and CDR2 SMNVEV (reference sequence). CDR3 length: 15 amino acids. There were at least 6 micrograms of total RNA extracted from every sample. Note on this clonotype: Antigen specificity is unknown.

Study-wide results and caveats: Long-lived donors exceeded aged donors in naive CD4+ cells and diversity.

Next came a second PCR, run for about 7 to 11 cycles, which used a sample-barcoded 5' primer along with a J-beta primer mix. TCRdb recomputed calls from the 5' RACE reads with MiXCR, one row per CDR3 protein. In the table there are roughly 1.9 million distinct CDR3 sequences, roughly 43% of which are singletons. The sequencing sample was made of blood. This clonotype was sampled from a human donor in good health. The rearrangement uses TRBV27 and TRBJ2-7; D may be TRBD1 (6 bases). The CDR3 DNA reads TGTGCCAGCAGTAGCCTTACAGGGTTGGCGTACGAGCAGTACTTC. It encodes CASSSLTGLAYEQYF.